This is a list of T cell receptor beta chains from one sample in a study of T cell responses to AZD1222 COVID-19 vaccine. TCRdb keeps only in-frame clones here, not all; method: immunoSEQ multiplex PCR. The sample has 130,000 or so clones, 90% to 95% seen once. The sequenced sample was peripheral blood, obtained on day 0 of AZD1222 vaccination. Source of these receptors: an adult in good health. Both conserved end residues are part of each CDR3. D genes are given only for firm matches. Clone size, where shown, is once, few, many, or a class for clones that have expanded.

TRBV3-1/TRBV3-2	TRBD2	NA	TRBJ2-3	TGTGCCAGCAGCCAGGACCTCCGCGGACTAGCGGGAGGGGGTACGCAGTATTTT	CASSQDLRGLAGGGTQYF
TRBV28	TRBD2	NA	TRBJ2-1	TGTGCCAGCAGTTTCTCTAGCGGGTACAATGAGCAGTTCTTC	CASSFSSGYNEQFF
TRBV20-1	TRBD2	NA	TRBJ2-5	TGCAGTGCAGCGGGGCAAGAGACCCAGTACTTC	CSAAGQETQYF
TRBV6-4	NA	few	TRBJ1-6	TGTGCCAGCAACAGGGATGTGGGAAATTCACCCCTCCACTTT	CASNRDVGNSPLHF
TRBV29-1	NA	NA	TRBJ2-1	TGCAGCGTTGAAGTCAGGGGGGATACTAGCGGCTCTTACAATGAGCAGTTCTTC	CSVEVRGDTSGSYNEQFF
TRBV9	NA	NA	TRBJ2-2	TGTGCCAGCAGCATGACAGTATCCTACGCCGGGGAGCTGTTTTTT	CASSMTVSYAGELFF
TRBV7-2	NA	NA	TRBJ2-2	TGTGCCAGCAGCGTAAACACCGGGGAGCTGTTTTTT	CASSVNTGELFF
TRBV27	TRBD2	NA	TRBJ2-7	TGTGCCAGCAGTATTAGCGGGAGGGACAACTACGAGCAGTACTTC	CASSISGRDNYEQYF
TRBV5-6	TRBD1	NA	TRBJ1-2	TGTGCCAGCACCGTCCACAGGGGCCTCTATGGCTACACCTTC	CASTVHRGLYGYTF
TRBV13	TRBD1	NA	TRBJ1-2	TGTGCCAGCAGCTCGACAGGGACTAACTATGGCTACACCTTC	CASSSTGTNYGYTF
TRBV5-4	NA	NA	TRBJ1-4	TGTGCCAGCAGCTCCGGGGGATCTCATGGTGAAAAACTGTTTTTT	CASSSGGSHGEKLFF
TRBV7-6	TRBD2	once	TRBJ2-7	TGTGCCAGCAGCTTAATCCTAGCGGGGGGGTCCAACGAGCAGTACTTC	CASSLILAGGSNEQYF
TRBV16	NA	NA	TRBJ2-5	TGTGCCAGCAGCCTGGGACTCCAAGAGACCCAGTACTTC	CASSLGLQETQYF
TRBV7-2	TRBD2	NA	TRBJ2-7	TGTGCCAGCAGCCCTCGCGTGGTAGCGGGGGTCTACGAGCAGTACTTC	CASSPRVVAGVYEQYF
TRBV12-3/TRBV12-4	NA	NA	TRBJ1-2	TGTGCCAGCAGTTTACGGCAGGGTGATGGCTACACCTTC	CASSLRQGDGYTF
TRBV30	NA	NA	TRBJ1-1	TGTGCCTGGACAAGGGTTTCGAACACTGAAGCTTTCTTT	CAWTRVSNTEAFF
TRBV7-9	NA	NA	TRBJ2-7	TGTGCCAGCAGCTTAGTAGGGATCCAATTCAACGAGCAGTACTTC	CASSLVGIQFNEQYF
TRBV11-2	TRBD2	NA	TRBJ2-2	TGTGCCAGCAGCTCAGCGGGGCTGAACACCGGGGAGCTGTTTTTT	CASSSAGLNTGELFF
TRBV3-1/TRBV3-2	NA	NA	TRBJ2-2	TGTGCCAGCAGCGTGCGCATTCCTTCAGGCTTGACCGGGGAGCTGTTTTTT	CASSVRIPSGLTGELFF
TRBV19	NA	NA	TRBJ1-1	TGTGCCAGTAGTATAAGGAGGGTTACGGGCACTGAAGCTTTCTTT	CASSIRRVTGTEAFF
TRBV19	NA	NA	TRBJ1-2	TGTGCCATTAAGGAGGGGGAGAACTATGGCTACACCTTC	CAIKEGENYGYTF
TRBV4-3	NA	NA	TRBJ1-1	TGCGCCAGCAGCCAAGTAGGGAAGTTCACTGAAGCTTTCTTT	CASSQVGKFTEAFF
TRBV3-1/TRBV3-2	TRBD1	NA	TRBJ1-2	TGTGCCAGCAGCCATACAGGGGACTATGGCTACACCTTC	CASSHTGDYGYTF
TRBV19	NA	NA	TRBJ2-7	TGTGCCAGTAGTACAGGGGATACCTACGAGCAGTACTTC	CASSTGDTYEQYF
TRBV7-9	TRBD1	NA	TRBJ1-4	TGTGCCAGCAGTATAAACACAGGGGGGACTAATGAAAAACTGTTTTTT	CASSINTGGTNEKLFF
TRBV18	NA	NA	TRBJ1-2	TGTGCCAGCTCACCAGATCTGGGGGCCTATGGCTACACCTTC	CASSPDLGAYGYTF
TRBV6-1	TRBD1	NA	TRBJ1-2	TGTGCCAGCAGTGAAGAGACAGGGGGCGCTTACGGCTACACCTTC	CASSEETGGAYGYTF
TRBV5-4	NA	NA	TRBJ2-7	TGTGCCAGCAGCTTGTTCCCGCTAGTTTGGGGGGAGCAGTACTTC	CASSLFPLVWGEQYF
TRBV12-3/TRBV12-4	TRBD2	once	TRBJ2-5	TGTGCCAGCAGTTTCATGTGGGAGGGGACCCAGTACTTC	CASSFMWEGTQYF
TRBV3-1/TRBV3-2	TRBD2	NA	TRBJ2-2	TGTGCCAGCCGGCGGGGGAGCACCGGGGAGCTGTTTTTT	CASRRGSTGELFF
TRBV18	NA	NA	TRBJ1-1	TGTGCCAGCTCACCCCTCGGGCAGGGGAGGAGTGGTGAAGCTTTCTTT	CASSPLGQGRSGEAFF
TRBV19	NA	NA	TRBJ1-5	TGTGCCAGTAGTATCCCGGGGGGTAGCAATCAGCCCCAGCATTTT	CASSIPGGSNQPQHF
TRBV15	NA	NA	TRBJ1-5	TGTGCCACCAGCAGAGATGACTCAGAACAGCATTTT	CATSRDDSEQHF
TRBV7-3	NA	NA	TRBJ2-1	TGTGCCAGCAGCCCCAGTACGGGACTCGGAATGGGGTACAATGAGCAGTTCTTC	CASSPSTGLGMGYNEQFF
TRBV15	NA	NA	TRBJ2-5	TGTGCCACCAGCAGAGCTCAGGGTTGGGAGACCCAGTACTTC	CATSRAQGWETQYF
TRBV9	TRBD1	NA	TRBJ1-6	TGTGCCAGCAGCCAACTACAGGGGGCGAATTCACCCCTCCACTTT	CASSQLQGANSPLHF
TRBV5-1	NA	NA	TRBJ1-2	TGCGCCAGAGACACTAACTATGGCTACACCTTC	CARDTNYGYTF
TRBV7-3	NA	NA	TRBJ2-1	TGTGCCAGCAGCTTAAAAACGACGGATTACAATGAGCAGTTCTTC	CASSLKTTDYNEQFF
TRBV6-5	NA	NA	TRBJ2-7	TGTGCCAGCAGGGGGGGTAATCACGAGCAGTACTTC	CASRGGNHEQYF
TRBV6-2/TRBV6-3	TRBD1	NA	TRBJ1-6	TGTGCCAGCAGTTACCAAGGACAGGATAATTCACCCCTCCACTTT	CASSYQGQDNSPLHF
TRBV7-2	TRBD2	NA	TRBJ2-7	TGTGCCAGCAGCTTAGTCGGCGGGGCGGGGGGGCGCCACGAGCAGTACTTC	CASSLVGGAGGRHEQYF
TRBV7-6	NA	NA	TRBJ1-5	TGTGCCAGCAGCTTAGTAGCGGGTATGAGCAATCAGCCCCAGCATTTT	CASSLVAGMSNQPQHF
TRBV28	NA	NA	TRBJ1-5	TGTGCCAGCAGCCCAGCCAGGGGTCAGCCCCAGCATTTT	CASSPARGQPQHF
TRBV10-3	TRBD2	NA	TRBJ2-1	TGTGCCATCAGTGAGTTAGCGGGAGGGATCTACAATGAGCAGTTCTTC	CAISELAGGIYNEQFF
TRBV15	TRBD2	NA	TRBJ2-5	TGTGCCACCACCGGAGAGCTAGCGGGGGTTGAGACCCAGTACTTC	CATTGELAGVETQYF
TRBV28	NA	NA	TRBJ1-3	TGTGCCAGCTCGAATCCCGGGCCCTCAAGAAACACCATATATTTT	CASSNPGPSRNTIYF
TRBV28	NA	NA	TRBJ1-2	TGTGCCAGCAGTTTGGTGGTCAATAACTATGGCTACACCTTC	CASSLVVNNYGYTF
TRBV7-3	NA	NA	TRBJ1-1	TGTGCCAGCAGCTTAACCGACAGAGACACTGAAGCTTTCTTT	CASSLTDRDTEAFF